Sequencing of this T cell receptor (beta chain) was carried out in a study of Tregs in tolerant kidney transplant recipients. CD4+CD25+CD127- Tregs, CD4+CD25- non-Tregs, CD4 and CD8 cells were sorted. The CDR3 has 15 amino acids. V lost 4 bases to trimming and J lost 4 bases; unmatched junction nucleotides: 1. From germline, CDR1 is SNHLY and CDR2 FYNNEI. Sequencing was performed with immunoSEQ multiplex PCR; in TCRdb, only in-frame clones are kept and a portion is missing. The repertoire consists of around 52,000 clones, with over 70% occurring once and the leading ten covering about 5%. V usage is TRBV2 and J usage is TRBJ2-5; 15 bases agree with TRBD2. The TCR comes from a human donor in good health. The sample was CD4+ T cells from blood. In nucleotides, the CDR3 is TGTGCCAGCAGTGTGGGACTAGCGGGGGGAGAGACCCAGTACTTC. Its translation is CASSVGLAGGETQYF.